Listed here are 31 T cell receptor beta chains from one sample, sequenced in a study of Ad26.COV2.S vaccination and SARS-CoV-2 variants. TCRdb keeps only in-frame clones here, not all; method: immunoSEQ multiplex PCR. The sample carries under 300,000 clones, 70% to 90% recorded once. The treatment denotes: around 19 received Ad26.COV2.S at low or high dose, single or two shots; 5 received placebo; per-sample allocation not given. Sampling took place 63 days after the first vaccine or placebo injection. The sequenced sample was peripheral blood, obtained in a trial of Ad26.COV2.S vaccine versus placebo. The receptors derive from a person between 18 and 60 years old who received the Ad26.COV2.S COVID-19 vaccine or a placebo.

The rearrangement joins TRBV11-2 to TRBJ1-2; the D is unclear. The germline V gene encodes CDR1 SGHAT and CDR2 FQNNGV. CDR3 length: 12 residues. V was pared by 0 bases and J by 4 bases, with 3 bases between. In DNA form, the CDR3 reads TGTGCCAGCAGCTTAGAAGGCTATGGCTACACCTTC. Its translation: CASSLEGYGYTF.

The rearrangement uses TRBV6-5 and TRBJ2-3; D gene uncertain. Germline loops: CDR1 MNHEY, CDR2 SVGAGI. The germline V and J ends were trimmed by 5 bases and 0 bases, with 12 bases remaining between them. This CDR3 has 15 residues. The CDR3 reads CASSPRTASTDTQYF. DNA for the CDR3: TGTGCCAGCAGTCCCAGAACAGCTAGCACAGATACGCAGTATTTT.

CDR3 nucleotides: TGTGCCAGCAGCCAGGCAGGGGGGGCCAGTGGCGAGCAGTACGTC. Its translation is CASSQAGGASGEQYV. The rearrangement joins TRBV7-9 to TRBJ2-7; D possibly matches TRBD1 or TRBD2 (7 bases each). Between the trimmed V and J ends, which lost 5 bases and 6 bases, there was a span of 20 bases. Per germline, CDR1 SEHNR and CDR2 FQNEAQ (reference sequence). The CDR3 loop spans 15 amino acids.

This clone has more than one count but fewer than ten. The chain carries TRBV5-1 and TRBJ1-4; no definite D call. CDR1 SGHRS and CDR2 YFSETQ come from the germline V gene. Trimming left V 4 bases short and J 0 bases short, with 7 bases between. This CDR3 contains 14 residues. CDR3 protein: CASSPGTTNEKLFF. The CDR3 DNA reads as TGCGCCAGCAGCCCGGGGACAACTAATGAAAAACTGTTTTTT.

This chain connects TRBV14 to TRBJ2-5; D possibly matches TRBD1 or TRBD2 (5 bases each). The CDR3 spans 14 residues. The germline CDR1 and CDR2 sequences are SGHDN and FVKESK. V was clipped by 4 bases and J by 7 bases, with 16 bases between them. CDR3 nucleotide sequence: TGTGCCAGCAGCCCTGAGAAAGGGACGAGGACCCAGTACTTC. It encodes CASSPEKGTRTQYF.

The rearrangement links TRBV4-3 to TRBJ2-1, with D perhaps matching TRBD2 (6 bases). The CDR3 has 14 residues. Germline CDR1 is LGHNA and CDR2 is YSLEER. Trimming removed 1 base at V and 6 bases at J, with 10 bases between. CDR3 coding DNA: TGCGCCAGCAGCCAAGTGGTGACTAGCAATGAGCAGTTCTTC. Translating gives CASSQVVTSNEQFF.

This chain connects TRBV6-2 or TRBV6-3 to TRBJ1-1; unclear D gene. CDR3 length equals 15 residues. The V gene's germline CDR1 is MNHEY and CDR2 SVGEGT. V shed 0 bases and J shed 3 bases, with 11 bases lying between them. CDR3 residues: CASSYSVQPYTEAFF. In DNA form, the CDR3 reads TGTGCCAGCAGTTACTCGGTACAGCCCTACACTGAAGCTTTCTTT.

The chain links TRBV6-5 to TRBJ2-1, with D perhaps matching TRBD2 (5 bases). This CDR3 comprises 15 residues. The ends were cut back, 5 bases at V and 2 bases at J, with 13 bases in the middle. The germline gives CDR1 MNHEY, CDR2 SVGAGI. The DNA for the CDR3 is TGTGCCAGCAGTCCCCTCGGGGTCCCCTACAATGAGCAGTTCTTC. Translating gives CASSPLGVPYNEQFF.

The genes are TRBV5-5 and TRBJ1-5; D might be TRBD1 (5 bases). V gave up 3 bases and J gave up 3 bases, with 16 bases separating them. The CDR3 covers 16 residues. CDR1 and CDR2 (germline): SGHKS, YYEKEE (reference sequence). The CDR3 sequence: CASSSIPGLDNQPQHF. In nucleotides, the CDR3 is TGTGCCAGCAGCTCGATCCCGGGACTGGACAATCAGCCCCAGCATTTT. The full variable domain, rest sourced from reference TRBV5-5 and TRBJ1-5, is DAGVTQSPTHLIKTRGQQVTLRCSPISGHKSVSWYQQVLGQGPQFIFQYYEKEERGRGNFPDRFSARQFPNYSSELNVNALLLGDSALYLCASSSIPGLDNQPQHFGDGTRLSIL.

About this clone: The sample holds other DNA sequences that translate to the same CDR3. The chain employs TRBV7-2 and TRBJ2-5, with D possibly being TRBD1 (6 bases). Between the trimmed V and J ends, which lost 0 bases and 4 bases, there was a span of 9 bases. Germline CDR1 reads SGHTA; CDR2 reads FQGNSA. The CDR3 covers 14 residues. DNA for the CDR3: TGTGCCAGCAGCTTAGCGAGGGGGAGAGAGACCCAGTACTTC. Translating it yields CASSLARGRETQYF. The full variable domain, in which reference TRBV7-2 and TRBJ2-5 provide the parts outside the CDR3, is GAGVSQSPSNKVTEKGKDVELRCDPISGHTALYWYRQSLGQGLEFLIYFQGNSAPDKSGLPSDRFSAERTGGSVSTLTIQRTQQEDSAVYLCASSLARGRETQYFGPGTRLLVL.

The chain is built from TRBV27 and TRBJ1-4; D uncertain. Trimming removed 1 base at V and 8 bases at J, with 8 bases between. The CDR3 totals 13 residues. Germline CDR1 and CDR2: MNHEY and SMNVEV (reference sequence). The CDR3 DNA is TGTGCCAGCAGTTTATACCTAGACGAAAAACTGTTTTTT. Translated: CASSLYLDEKLFF.

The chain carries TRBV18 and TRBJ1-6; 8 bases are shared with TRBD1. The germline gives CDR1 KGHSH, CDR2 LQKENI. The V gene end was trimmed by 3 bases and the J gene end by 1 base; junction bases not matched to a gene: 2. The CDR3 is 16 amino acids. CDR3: CASSPQGASYNSPLHF. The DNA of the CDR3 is TGTGCCAGCTCACCTCAGGGGGCTTCCTATAATTCACCCCTCCACTTT.

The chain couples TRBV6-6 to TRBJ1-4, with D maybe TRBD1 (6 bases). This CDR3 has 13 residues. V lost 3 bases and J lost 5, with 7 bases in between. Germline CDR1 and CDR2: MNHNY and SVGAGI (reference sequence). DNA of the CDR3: TGTGCCAGCAGTTATAGGGGGAATGAAAAACTGTTTTTT. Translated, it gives CASSYRGNEKLFF.

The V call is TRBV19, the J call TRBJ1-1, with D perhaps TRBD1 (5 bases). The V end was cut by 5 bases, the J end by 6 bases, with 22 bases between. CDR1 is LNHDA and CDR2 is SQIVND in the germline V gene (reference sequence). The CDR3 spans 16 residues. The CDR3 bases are TGTGCCAGTAGTGGGGCATGGGAACCGAAAAACCCTGAAGCTTTCTTT. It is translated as CASSGAWEPKNPEAFF. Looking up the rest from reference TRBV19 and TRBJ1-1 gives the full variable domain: DGGITQSPKYLFRKEGQNVTLSCEQNLNHDAMYWYRQDPGQGLRLIYYSQIVNDFQKGDIAEGYSVSREKKESFPLTVTSAQKNPTAFYLCASSGAWEPKNPEAFFGQGTRLTVV.

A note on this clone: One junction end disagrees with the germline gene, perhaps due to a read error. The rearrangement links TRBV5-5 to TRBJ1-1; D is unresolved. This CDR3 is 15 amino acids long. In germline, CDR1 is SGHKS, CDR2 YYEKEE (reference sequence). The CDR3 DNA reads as TGTGCCAGCAGCTTAGGTCCGGGAGGTTACACAGAAGCTTTCTTT. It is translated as CASSLGPGGYTEAFF.

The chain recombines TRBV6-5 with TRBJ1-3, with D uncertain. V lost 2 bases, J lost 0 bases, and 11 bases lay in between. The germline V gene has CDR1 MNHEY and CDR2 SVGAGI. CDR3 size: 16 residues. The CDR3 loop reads CASSYVVPGSGNTIYF. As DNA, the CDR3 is TGTGCCAGCAGTTACGTGGTTCCCGGCTCTGGAAACACCATATATTTT.

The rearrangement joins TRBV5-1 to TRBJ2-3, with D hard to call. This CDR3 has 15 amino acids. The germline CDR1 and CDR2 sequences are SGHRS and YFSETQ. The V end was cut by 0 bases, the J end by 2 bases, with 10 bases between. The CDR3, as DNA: TGCGCCAGCAGCTTGGCCCAGTACACCACAGATACGCAGTATTTT. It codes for CASSLAQYTTDTQYF.

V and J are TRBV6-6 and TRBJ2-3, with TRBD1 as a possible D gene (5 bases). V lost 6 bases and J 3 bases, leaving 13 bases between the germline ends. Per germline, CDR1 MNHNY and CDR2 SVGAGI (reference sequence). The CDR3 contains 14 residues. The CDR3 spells CASRPQGGTDTQYF. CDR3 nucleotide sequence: TGTGCCAGCAGACCTCAGGGTGGGACAGATACGCAGTATTTT.

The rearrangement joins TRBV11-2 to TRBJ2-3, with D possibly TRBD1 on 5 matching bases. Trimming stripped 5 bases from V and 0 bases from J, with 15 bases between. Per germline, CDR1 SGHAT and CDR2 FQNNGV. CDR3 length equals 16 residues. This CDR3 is CASSQSQGTSTDTQYF. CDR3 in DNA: TGTGCCAGCAGCCAGAGCCAGGGCACTAGCACAGATACGCAGTATTTT.

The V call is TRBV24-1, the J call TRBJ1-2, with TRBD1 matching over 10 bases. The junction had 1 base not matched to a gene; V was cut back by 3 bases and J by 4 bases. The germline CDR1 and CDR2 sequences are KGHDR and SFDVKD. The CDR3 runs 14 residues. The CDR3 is CATSDRDRGYGYTF. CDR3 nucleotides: TGTGCCACCAGTGATCGGGACAGGGGCTATGGCTACACCTTC.

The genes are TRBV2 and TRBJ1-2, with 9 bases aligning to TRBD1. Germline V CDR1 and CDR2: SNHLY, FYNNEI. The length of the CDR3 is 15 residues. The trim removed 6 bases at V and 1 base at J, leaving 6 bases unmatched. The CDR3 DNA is TGTGCCAGCAGCCCGGGGACAGGGAATAACTATGGCTACACCTTC. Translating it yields CASSPGTGNNYGYTF.

Written as DNA, the CDR3 is TGTGCCAGCACCCCGGGCAGAACGTCCTACGAGCAGTACTTC. This sequence encodes CASTPGRTSYEQYF. V usage is TRBV6-2 or TRBV6-3 and J usage is TRBJ2-7; D is ambiguous. The germline V and J ends were trimmed by 7 bases and 1 base, with 14 bases remaining between them. The germline gives CDR1 MNHEY, CDR2 SVGEGT. The CDR3 is made up of 14 amino acids.

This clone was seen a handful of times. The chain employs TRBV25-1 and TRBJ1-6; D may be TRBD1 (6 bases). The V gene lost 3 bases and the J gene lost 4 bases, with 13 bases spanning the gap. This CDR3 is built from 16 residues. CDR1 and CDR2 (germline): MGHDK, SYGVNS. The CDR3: CASSDRGTGYNSPLHF. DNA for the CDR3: TGTGCCAGCAGTGATCGAGGAACAGGGTATAATTCACCCCTCCACTTT. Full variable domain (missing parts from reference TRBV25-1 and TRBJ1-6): EADIYQTPRYLVIGTGKKITLECSQTMGHDKMYWYQQDPGMELHLIHYSYGVNSTEKGDLSSESTVSRIRTEHFPLTLESARPSHTSQYLCASSDRGTGYNSPLHFGNGTRLTVT.

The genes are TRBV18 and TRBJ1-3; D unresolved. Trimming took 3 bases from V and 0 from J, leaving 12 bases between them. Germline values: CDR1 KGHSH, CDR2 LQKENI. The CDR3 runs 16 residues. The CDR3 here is CASSPVRAFSGNTIYF. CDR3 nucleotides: TGTGCCAGCTCACCCGTAAGGGCTTTCTCTGGAAACACCATATATTTT.

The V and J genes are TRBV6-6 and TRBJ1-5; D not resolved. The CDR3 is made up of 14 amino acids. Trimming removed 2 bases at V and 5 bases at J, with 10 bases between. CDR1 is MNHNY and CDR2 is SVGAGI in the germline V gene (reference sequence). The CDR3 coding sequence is TGTGCCAGCAGTTACGAGGGAATTTATCAGCCCCAGCATTTT. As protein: CASSYEGIYQPQHF.

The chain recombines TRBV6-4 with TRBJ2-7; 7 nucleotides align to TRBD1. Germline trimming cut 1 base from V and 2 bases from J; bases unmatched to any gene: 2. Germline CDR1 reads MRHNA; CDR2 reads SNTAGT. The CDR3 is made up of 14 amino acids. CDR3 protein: CASSDWGQTYEQYV. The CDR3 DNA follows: TGTGCCAGCAGTGACTGGGGACAGACCTACGAGCAGTACGTC.

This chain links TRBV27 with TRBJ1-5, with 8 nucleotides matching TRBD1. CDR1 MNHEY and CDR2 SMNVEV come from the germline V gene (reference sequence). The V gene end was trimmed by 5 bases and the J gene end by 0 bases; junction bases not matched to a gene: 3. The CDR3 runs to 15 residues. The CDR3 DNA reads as TGTGCCAGCAGTACGGGGACAGGTAGCAATCAGCCCCAGCATTTT. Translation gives CASSTGTGSNQPQHF.

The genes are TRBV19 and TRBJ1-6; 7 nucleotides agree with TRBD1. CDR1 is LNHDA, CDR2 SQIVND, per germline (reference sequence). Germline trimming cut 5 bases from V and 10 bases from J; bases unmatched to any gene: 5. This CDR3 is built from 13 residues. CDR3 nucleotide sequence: TGTGCCAGTAGTGGACAGGAGCACTCACCCCTCCACTTT. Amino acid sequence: CASSGQEHSPLHF.

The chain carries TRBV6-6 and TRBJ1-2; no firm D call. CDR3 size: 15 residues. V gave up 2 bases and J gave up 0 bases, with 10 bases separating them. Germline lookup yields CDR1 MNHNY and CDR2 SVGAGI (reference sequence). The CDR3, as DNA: TGTGCCAGCAGTTACATCGGGTCAGCTAACTATGGCTACACCTTC. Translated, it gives CASSYIGSANYGYTF.

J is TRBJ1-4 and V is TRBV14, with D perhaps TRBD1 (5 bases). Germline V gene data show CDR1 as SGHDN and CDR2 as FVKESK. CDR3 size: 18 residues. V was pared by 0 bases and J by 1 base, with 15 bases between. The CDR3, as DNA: TGTGCCAGCAGCCAAGATGTTTTTGCGGGGCAAACTAATGAAAAACTGTTTTTT. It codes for CASSQDVFAGQTNEKLFF.

CDR3 region: CASSLDEGLAGVNEQFF. DNA for the CDR3: TGCGCCAGCAGCTTAGACGAGGGACTAGCGGGGGTCAATGAGCAGTTCTTC. The chain recombines TRBV5-1 with TRBJ2-1; 14 bases align to TRBD2. The V segment lost 2 bases and the J segment 6 bases; nucleotides outside the gene matches: 7. The germline gives CDR1 SGHRS, CDR2 YFSETQ. The CDR3 is made up of 17 amino acids.